Described below is a single TCR beta chain sequence and its context. What it binds is not known. Germline V CDR1 and CDR2: MNHNS, SASEGT. The CDR3 is 16 amino acids. V dropped 7 bases and J dropped 0 bases, with 16 bases sitting between them. The data derive from a study of siplizumab effects on memory and regulatory T cells. Study-wide findings and caveats: In roughly 75-96% of proliferating CD4+ or CD8+ clones, a naive or memory phenotype could not be assigned. Confirmation that proliferating Tregs from siplizumab cultures had suppressive function was not obtained.

Assay: immunoSEQ multiplex PCR; the TCRdb copy retains only in-frame clones and omits some. The profile covers around 100,000 clones, with 93% appearing a single time and around 0.62% taken by the ten largest. Specimen: Tregs sorted from blood. The J gene is TRBJ1-3, the V gene TRBV6-1; D is perhaps TRBD1 (5 bases). This sequence was found in a human donor in good health. The CDR3 here is CASNEGRSFSGNTIYF. The CDR3 coding sequence is TGTGCCAGCAATGAGGGACGGAGCTTCTCTGGAAACACCATATATTTT.